This entry describes one TCR beta chain. This clonotype occurred many times. Its antigen is still unknown. Base qualities are not recorded, but no much larger clone differs from it by a single base. In the paper's terms, the time point label means: sample taken at primary tumor resection. Donors were under 95 patients with early-stage, untreated non-small cell lung cancer from the lung TRACERx cohort. TCR sequencing used whole RNA extracted from tumor and nontumor lung tissue, or from cryopreserved PBMC samples, without cell sorting. Only patients for whom sufficient RNA was available from at least two tumor regions were selected for TCR sequencing. The data are from a study of spatial heterogeneity in lung cancer (dated by TCRdb to about 2019). Background for the entire study: Beta-chain transcripts were consistently detected in greater numbers than alpha-chain transcripts, which likely reflected higher beta-chain transcript abundance. In the raw uncorrected reads, each unique combination of TCR and UMI appeared on average more than ten times. In non-small cell lung cancer, the study quantitatively compared TCR alpha and beta repertoires across several tumor regions, matched nontumor lung, and blood. At surgery, both alpha and beta chains were TCR-sequenced in 200 to 250 tumor regions, roughly 64 matched nontumor lung samples and some 60 PBMC samples. Nonsynonymous mutation counts, determined by whole-exome sequencing of tumor tissue, were related to features of the TCR repertoire.

Via the germline V gene, CDR1 is SGHAT and CDR2 FQNNGV. Spanning cysteine to phenylalanine, the CDR3 consists of 14 amino acids. Just CDR3 DNA is preserved here, 42 bases in frame from base 1. Trimmed from V: 6 bases; trimmed from J: 5 bases; junction bases lacking a gene match: 6. The protocol used for the library was 5' RACE. TCRdb shows the sequencer as NextSeq 500. To allow correction of PCR and sequencing errors, the TCR library protocol tagged every TCR cDNA molecule with a unique molecular identifier. Processing in the source paper ran as follows. TCR identification, UMI-based error correction and CDR3 extraction were all carried out with Decombinator tools. Expanded TCRs were defined as those above a frequency of 2 per 1,000, corresponding to the top 1% of the tumor frequency distribution. Renyi diversity was calculated using the R vegan package after each repertoire was subsampled 100 times to 5,000 TCRs. CDR3 similarity networks were constructed using string-kernel similarity of amino acid triplets, with links drawn between CDR3s whose pairwise similarity was above 0.82. The public reads were reanalyzed by TCRdb: fastp trimming at Q25, MiXCR alignment, in-frame beta chains only. For every CDR3 protein sequence, its rows merge into one entry that carries the most common genes and DNA. None of the V and J calls come from the authors' own analysis; TCRdb made them. For this sample the table gives roughly 25,000 distinct CDR3 sequences, of which roughly 7% were detected only once. The ten largest clones capture around 15% of the sample.

Study-wide findings and limitations: Confirming at a functional level the hypothesis that regional TCRs recognize regional mutations was considered to require additional single-cell paired TCR alpha and beta sequencing. Ubiquitous expanded tumor TCRs showed up in blood more often at tumor resection than at routine follow-up.

The sample in question was PBMCs, obtained at surgery. The source is a male donor with early-stage non-small cell lung cancer. Recombination linked TRBV11-2 to TRBJ2-3, with 9 middle bases fitting TRBD2. Read as DNA, the sequence is TGTGCCAGCAGTGTGGGACTAGCTAAAGATACGCAGTATTTT. It translates as CASSVGLAKDTQYF.